These 12 T cell receptor beta chains were all obtained from the same sample, sequenced in a study of blood T cells in healthy people across ages (dated by TCRdb to between 2014 and 2016). Receptors were amplified or captured by 5' RACE. Sequenced on an Illumina HiSeq 2500. A second PCR of about 6 to 12 cycles was performed with a sample-barcoded 5' primer and a J-beta primer mix. Starting from the raw public reads, TCRdb applied fastp trimming at Q25, assembled clones with MiXCR and retained in-frame beta chains. Each entry merges the rows of one CDR3 protein and shows their most common DNA and genes. The table for this sample lists about 730,000 distinct CDR3 sequences; approximately 43% of them were counted only once. The ten largest account for approximately 22% of the sample. Sequenced sample: blood. The receptors stem from a woman aged 55 to 70 in good health.

This chain links TRBV15 with TRBJ2-5, with 8 bases identical to TRBD2. Germline loops: CDR1 LNHNV, CDR2 YYDKDF (reference sequence). CDR3 length equals 15 residues. The ends lost 5 bases at V and 1 base at J; junction bases unmatched: 6. Here the CDR3 DNA reads TGTGCCACCAGCGACGGGAGGGGCCTCCAAGAGACCCAGTACTTC. Its translation is CATSDGRGLQETQYF.

This clonotype occurred a few times. The chain employs TRBV27 and TRBJ1-1; D is unresolved. Per the germline V gene, CDR1 is MNHEY and CDR2 is SMNVEV (reference sequence). This CDR3 is 14 amino acids long. Trimming shortened V by 4 bases and J by 8 bases, and 17 bases separated the two germline ends. CDR3 nucleotides: TGTGCCAGCAGTTCCATTGGTGGCATTACCGAAGCTTTCTTT. As protein: CASSSIGGITEAFF.

This clonotype occurred a few times. This chain links TRBV7-8 with TRBJ1-1, with a weak D call TRBD1 (5 bases). The CDR3 runs 14 residues. Germline V lookup: CDR1 SGHVS, CDR2 FQNEAQ. The V end was cut by 5 bases, the J end by 4 bases, with 14 bases between. CDR3 protein: CASSPRQNPTEAFF. The CDR3 DNA is TGTGCCAGCAGCCCCCGACAGAATCCCACTGAAGCTTTCTTT.

This clonotype was observed once. One junction end does not reproduce the germline sequence, and a read error may be involved. This chain links TRBV6-6 with TRBJ1-5; tentatively, D is TRBD1 (5 bases). The germline V gene encodes CDR1 MNHNY and CDR2 SVGAGI (reference sequence). The CDR3 runs to 15 residues. The CDR3 protein is CASRPGRGGNEPQHF. The CDR3 region has the DNA TGTGCCAGCAGACCCGGGAGGGGTGGCAATGAGCCCCAGCATTTT.

This clonotype was seen a single time. CDR3 sequence reads: CASSDPGLVDAPYNEQFF. CDR3 sequence (DNA): TGTGCCAGCAGTGACCCGGGCCTTGTGGACGCGCCCTACAATGAGCAGTTCTTC. V and J are TRBV6-4 and TRBJ2-1; D is undetermined. Trimming cost V 2 bases and J 2 bases, with 19 bases left between them. This CDR3 region has 18 residues. Germline V lookup: CDR1 MRHNA, CDR2 SNTAGT.

V and J are TRBV29-1 and TRBJ2-1; 9 bases are shared with TRBD2. Germline V gene sequence: CDR1 SQVTM, CDR2 ANQGSEA. This CDR3 has 15 residues. V lost 6 bases, J lost 2 bases, and 8 bases stayed unmatched. CDR3 amino acids: CSVGGGGGAYNEQFF. The CDR3 bases are TGCAGCGTGGGGGGAGGCGGGGGGGCCTACAATGAGCAGTTCTTC.

This sequence joins TRBV7-2 and TRBJ2-1, with D possibly being TRBD2 (6 bases). Trimming removed 5 bases from V and 0 bases from J, with 11 bases in between. Germline V CDR1 and CDR2: SGHTA, FQGNSA. CDR3 length: 15 residues. The CDR3 DNA reads TGTGCCAGCAGCGCGACTAGAGTCTCCTACAATGAGCAGTTCTTC. This gives the protein CASSATRVSYNEQFF.

This clonotype showed up just once. The chain uses TRBV21-1 and TRBJ2-1; the table's D call, TRBD1, has no DNA check behind it. TRBV21-1 corresponds to a pseudogene. The CDR3 spans 17 residues. The chain's CDR3 is CASSKASAGSSYNEQFF. The CDR3 coding sequence is TGTGCCAGCAGCAAAGCCTCAGCAGGGTCCAGTTACAATGAGCAGTTCTTC.

The chain links TRBV20-1 to TRBJ1-2; D is uncertain. From germline, CDR1 is DFQATT and CDR2 SNEGSKA (reference sequence). V shed 0 bases and J shed 0 bases, with 11 bases lying between them. This CDR3 is built from 15 residues. The CDR3 loop reads CSARDSAKANYGYTF. The DNA for the CDR3 is TGCAGTGCTAGAGATTCTGCCAAGGCTAACTATGGCTACACCTTC.

This rearrangement joins TRBV4-1 to TRBJ1-4, with 9 bases aligning to TRBD1. Germline V CDR1 and CDR2: MGHRA, YSYEKL. The trim removed 3 bases at V and 8 bases at J, leaving 10 bases unmatched. The CDR3 length is 16 residues. The CDR3 spells CASSQAGTGLSEKLFF. DNA of the CDR3: TGCGCCAGCAGCCAGGCAGGGACAGGGCTCTCAGAAAAACTGTTTTTT.

This clonotype has ten or more counts. The chain has TRBV10-3 and TRBJ2-3; D is undetermined. The germline V gene encodes CDR1 ENHRY and CDR2 SYGVKD. V was pared by 2 bases and J by 4 bases, with 4 bases between. This CDR3 region has 12 residues. CDR3 bases: TGTGCCATCAGTGAGGCGTCAGATACGCAGTATTTT. It codes for CAISEASDTQYF.

The J gene is TRBJ1-2, the V gene TRBV29-1; 8 bases align to TRBD1. The CDR3 contains 14 residues. The trim removed 7 bases at V and 6 bases at J, leaving 13 bases unmatched. Germline-derived CDR1 and CDR2 are SQVTM and ANQGSEA. The CDR3 DNA sequence: TGCAGCGCTCGAGACGGGACAGGTTTTGATGGCTACACCTTC. It yields the protein CSARDGTGFDGYTF.